This T cell receptor (beta chain) was documented in a study of neurological immune-mediated disorders. Study observations and caveats: Patients with HTLV-1-associated myelopathy had the highest level of TCR clonal expansion, whereas patients with multiple sclerosis had the lowest level, falling beneath the level found in healthy controls.

Trimming left V 3 bases short and J 3 bases short, with 18 bases between. The CDR3 covers 15 residues. Germline CDR1 DFQATT, CDR2 SNEGSKA (reference sequence). MiXCR, run by TCRdb on the 5' RACE reads, gives a single entry per CDR3 protein. The table has over 75,000 distinct CDR3 sequences, about 5% seen once. This clonotype appeared many times. Its antigen is unidentified. Documented time point: longitudinal time-point 2. Sequencing was carried out using PBMCs. The clonotype was recovered from a woman aged 55-69 years with multiple sclerosis. V and J are TRBV20-1 and TRBJ2-7; TRBD1 or TRBD2 may be the D gene (6 bases each). The CDR3 sequence is CSASGPGRGLYEQYF. The CDR3 coding sequence is TGCAGTGCTAGTGGCCCGGGCAGGGGACTCTACGAGCAGTACTTC.